This T cell receptor beta chain is from a study of immune evolution from preneoplasia to lung adenocarcinoma. On the study more broadly: HLA loss of heterozygosity: 7% AIS, about 15% MIA, about 35% ADC, none AAH. General study findings and limits: From normal lung to invasive adenocarcinoma, top clone frequencies appeared to decrease. Normal lung had highest clonality; later lesions appeared denser, more diverse.

Trimming pared 5 bases from V and 5 bases from J, leaving 6 bases between. CDR3 length equals 11 residues. Germline V gives CDR1 LNHDA, CDR2 SQIVND (reference sequence). TCRdb's copy holds only in-frame clones and misses some; the assay was immunoSEQ multiplex PCR. The table lists approximately 4,700 clones, roughly 87% of them singletons, with around 3.5% in the top ten. Note on this clone: The antigen remains unidentified.

The V call is TRBV19, the J call TRBJ1-1, with D unclear. Input material: FFPE invasive lung adenocarcinoma tissue. This TCR came from a person aged 45-65 years with lung adenocarcinoma. The CDR3 bases are TGTGCCAGTAGTCGGGAGACTGAAGCTTTCTTT. Its translation is CASSRETEAFF.